Detailed here is one T cell receptor (beta chain). The antigen is not known. The sample comes from a study of vaccination and CD4 T cells after COVID-19. Study overall: Control wells got either CEFX epitopes, HIV-1 Nef peptides, or no peptide at all. Findings of the study overall: Median SARS-CoV-2-reactive clonotype numbers went from 21 to 38; this increase was not significant.

Germline V gives CDR1 SQVTM, CDR2 ANQGSEA. There are 14 residues in the CDR3. Trimming removed 6 bases from V and 2 bases from J; junction bases left unmatched: 8. The treatment here: roughly 10-day PBMC culture with coronavirus spike peptide pools or control peptides (ViraFEST assay). With the Oncomine TCR Beta short-read assay, DNA from cultured CD4+ T cells was sequenced. TCRdb used MiXCR to reprocess the PCR reads, holding one entry per CDR3 protein. Here the sample spans 17,000 or so distinct CDR3 sequences, nearly 50% being singletons. The receptor was isolated from a human donor who had recovered from COVID-19. V usage is TRBV29-1 and J usage is TRBJ2-5, with 8 bases lining up with TRBD1. Sequences were derived from CD4+ T cells from blood, cultured in vitro, sampled before SARS-CoV-2 vaccination. CDR3 nucleotide sequence: TGCAGCGTCGCAAGTACAGGGGGACAAGAGACCCAGTACTTC. Its translation: CSVASTGGQETQYF.